The TCR beta chain under discussion was sequenced for a study of blood T cell repertoires in COVID-19. Study as a whole: Acute-phase and convalescent COVID-19 samples originated in the United States, Italy and Spain. The analysed material was cDNA or gDNA that came from T cells, B-cell-depleted T cells, or PBMCs.

The table lists this clone with a count of one. The CDR3 spans 13 residues. The V gene's germline CDR1 is SQVTM and CDR2 ANQGSEA. Methods used by the authors: Reference gene primers were amplified, and this amplification served to estimate nucleated cell counts. Assay used: immunoSEQ multiplex PCR; TCRdb lists only in-frame clones, some missing. D and trimming were read from the DNA, whereas the V and J calls and clone size are those reported in that table. The sample holds 270,000 or so clones, roughly 89% seen once. The TCR was taken from a young woman with active or convalescent COVID-19. This chain connects TRBV29-1 to TRBJ1-5, with D perhaps TRBD1 (5 bases). The specimen was peripheral blood. In nucleotides, the CDR3 is TGCAGTGTTACAGGAGGGCCCAATCAGCCCCAGCATTTT. Translation gives CSVTGGPNQPQHF. The full variable domain, rest sourced from reference TRBV29-1 and TRBJ1-5, is SAVISQKPSRDICQRGTSLTIQCQVDSQVTMMFWYRQQPGQSLTLIATANQGSEATYESGFVIDKFPISRPNLTFSTLTVSNMSPEDSSIYLCSVTGGPNQPQHFGDGTRLSIL.